This section outlines one T cell receptor beta chain sequence together with its context. This clone's antigen is unknown. There are no base qualities to consult, and no much larger clone falls within one base. This specimen belongs to a study of blood T cell repertoires in COVID-19 (dated by TCRdb to the early 2020s). With respect to the entire study: The collaborator samples originated in the United States, Italy and Spain and spanned the acute and convalescent phases of COVID-19. The prospective study material was composed of cDNA or gDNA derived from T cells, B-cell-depleted T cells, or PBMCs. Sample metadata almost always included a de-identified subject ID, COVID-19 status, age in years and sex. HLA class I and class II types, where available, came from metadata supplied by the sample provider rather than from assay-based typing. A freely available public database, intended as a resource for researchers studying the immune response to SARS-CoV-2, is where the repertoires were released. Subjects who had been exposed to COVID-19, were actively infected with it, or had recovered from it provided the deeply sampled blood TCRbeta repertoires that made up the dataset. The samples were drawn from two sources: the first 160 participants of the ongoing ImmuneRACE study, and 1,000 to 1,500 subjects contributed by 6 global collaborators.

CDR3 length: 13 amino acids, cysteine to phenylalanine. The DNA shown is the 39-base CDR3, in frame from base 1. The V end gives up 7 bases and the J end 9 bases, leaving 9 bases in the junction not matched to a gene. Participants in the prospective study were aged roughly 18 to 100 years, lived in 24 United States geographic areas, and enrolled through a virtual design. In the prospective study, participants were assigned to cohorts based on the clinical history participants reported in a screening survey and a study questionnaire. Exposed participants were defined as having been in contact with someone with a PCR-confirmed or clinician-diagnosed COVID-19 case within 2 weeks of study entry. In the prospective study, mobile phlebotomists collected whole blood, serum and a nasopharyngeal or oropharyngeal swab from each participant. Prospective study participants could optionally give additional blood draws and questionnaires over an approximately 2-month period. Prospective study blood samples were shipped either frozen or at room temperature before DNA extraction.

General findings and caveats noted by the study authors: The amount of clinical and demographic metadata varied by source and participant and was provided uncurated.

The immunoSEQ Assay, a bias-controlled multiplex PCR, was used to amplify TCRbeta CDR3 regions from genomic DNA. In the authors' own workflow: Nucleated cell counts per sample were estimated from amplification of reference gene primers within the assay. To quantify the absolute abundance of each unique TCRbeta CDR3 rearrangement, sequence reads were collapsed and filtered. Productive Simpson clonality was computed per sample as the square root of Simpson's diversity index over productive rearrangements. Not all clones reach the TCRdb copy of this immuneACCESS table, which keeps in-frame sequences only. Checked studies attribute under half of the gap to unresolved V genes and leave the rest unexplained. V and J calls and clone size are copied from that table; D and trimming were computed from the DNA. This sample comprises almost 350,000 clones, roughly 90% of them detected only once. Around 0.92% of the sample is taken by the ten largest.

This sequence uses TRBV12-3 or TRBV12-4 and TRBJ2-1, and TRBD2 aligns with 7 junction nucleotides. The origin of this receptor is a woman aged 25-40 years who had been exposed to COVID-19. The sample comprised PBMCs or T cells enriched from blood (not recorded which). The sequence in DNA is TGTGCCAGCACCCAGAGAGGGAGGGGTGAGCAGTTCTTC. This translates into CASTQRGRGEQFF.